This T cell receptor (beta chain) stems from a study of T cells in Graves' hyperthyroidism and ophthalmopathy. The wider study: Peripheral blood collection took place at initial diagnosis, before any treatment.

The CDR3 sequence is 14 residues long. V shed 8 bases and J 3 bases; nucleotides not matched to a gene: 5. CDR1 is MNHNS, CDR2 SASEGT, per germline. Researchers took RNA transcripts and amplified the TCR beta CDR3 regions from them. The study used the HTBI primer set for a first-round RT-PCR of the TCR CDR3. TCRdb fed the multiplex PCR reads into MiXCR, producing one record per CDR3 protein. The table has hundreds of thousands of distinct CDR3 sequences, about 15% seen once; the top ten hold less than 15%. Study-wide findings and caveats: The blood repertoire included most of the expanded thyroid clonotypes above 0.001. The model predicted ophthalmopathy a median around six months before onset.

This clonotype has just a few counts. The antigen remains unidentified. Sequencing was performed on blood. The chain is built from TRBV6-1 and TRBJ2-2; 8 bases are a match to TRBD1. This clonotype originated in a man aged 18 to 30 with Graves' ophthalmopathy. The CDR3 loop is CASRTGYDTGELFF. Here the CDR3 DNA reads TGTGCCAGCCGGACAGGGTATGACACCGGGGAGCTGTTTTTT.